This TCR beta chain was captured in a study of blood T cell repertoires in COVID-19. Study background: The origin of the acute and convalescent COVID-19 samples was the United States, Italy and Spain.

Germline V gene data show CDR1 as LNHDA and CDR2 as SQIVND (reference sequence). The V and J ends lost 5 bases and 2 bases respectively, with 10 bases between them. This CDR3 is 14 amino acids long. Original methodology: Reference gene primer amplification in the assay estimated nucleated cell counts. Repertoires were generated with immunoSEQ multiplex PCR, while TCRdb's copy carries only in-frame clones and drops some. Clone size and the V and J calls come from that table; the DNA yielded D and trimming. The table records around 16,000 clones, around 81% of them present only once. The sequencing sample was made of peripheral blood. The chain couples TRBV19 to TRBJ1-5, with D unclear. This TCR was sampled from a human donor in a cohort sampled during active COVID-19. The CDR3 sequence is CASSAQRGNQPQHF. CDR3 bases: TGTGCCAGTAGTGCCCAGAGGGGCAATCAGCCCCAGCATTTT.